The 20 T cell receptor beta chains below come from one sample, sequenced in a study of blood T cells in healthy people across ages. It was with a sample-barcoded 5' primer and a J-beta primer mix that a second PCR of about 6 to 12 cycles was run. In TCRdb, the 5' RACE reads were re-called with MiXCR into one record per CDR3 protein. Altogether more than 900,000 distinct CDR3 sequences are present, about 25% being singletons, with the ten largest covering around 0.75%. The same sample was also studied in work on T cells of mothers and their children.

Sequencing input: blood. Every receptor here comes from a girl aged 2 to 9 in good health.

This clonotype appeared a few times. This rearrangement joins TRBV9 to TRBJ2-5, with 9 bases lining up with TRBD2. The germline CDR1 and CDR2 sequences are SGDLS and YYNGEE. This CDR3 has 17 residues. With V trimmed by 0 bases and J by 0 bases, 6 bases remained unmatched. In DNA form, the CDR3 reads TGTGCCAGCAGCGTAGGTGATAGCGGGGGCCACCAAGAGACCCAGTACTTC. It codes for CASSVGDSGGHQETQYF.

As concerns this clonotype: Sequence at one end of the junction differs from germline and may be a read error. The chain joins TRBV2 to TRBJ2-6, with a tentative D call TRBD1 (5 bases). CDR1 is SNHLY and CDR2 is FYNNEI in the germline V gene. CDR3 length equals 15 residues. Here the CDR3 DNA reads TGTGCCAGCAGTGGCGCTAGTTCTGGGGCCAACGCCCTGACTTTC. Translating gives CASSGASSGANALTF.

This clonotype has more than one count but fewer than ten. The junction does not match germline at one end; this may be a read error. The V gene is TRBV29-1, the J gene TRBJ1-1; 7 bases match TRBD1. The CDR3 consists of 13 residues. The germline CDR1 and CDR2 sequences are SQVTM and ANQGSEA. The CDR3 DNA sequence: TGCAGCGTTCTTGACAGGGTACGGACTGAGGCTTTCTTT. Translating it yields CSVLDRVRTEAFF.

This clonotype has a handful of counts. This chain uses TRBV5-1 with TRBJ1-1; maybe TRBD1 (5 bases). V was trimmed by 2 bases and J by 4 bases, leaving 15 bases between them. Germline CDR1 and CDR2: SGHRS and YFSETQ. The CDR3 covers 15 residues. DNA for the CDR3: TGCGCCAGCAGCTTTTTGAGGGAAGGGACCACTGAAGCTTTCTTT. This encodes CASSFLREGTTEAFF.

In its sample, this clonotype was seen once. V is TRBV3-1 and J is TRBJ1-1; D might be TRBD1 (5 bases). V gave up 0 bases and J gave up 5 bases, with 22 bases separating them. Per germline, CDR1 LGHDT and CDR2 YNNKEL (reference sequence). The length of the CDR3 is 18 residues. This CDR3 is CASSQEGFWGYDRTEAFF. The DNA of the CDR3 is TGTGCCAGCAGCCAAGAGGGGTTTTGGGGCTACGACAGAACTGAAGCTTTCTTT.

The chain joins TRBV29-1 to TRBJ1-4; possibly TRBD1 for D (6 bases). The length of the CDR3 is 13 residues. Germline values: CDR1 SQVTM, CDR2 ANQGSEA. V lost 3 bases and J 8 bases, leaving 13 bases between the germline ends. This chain's CDR3 is CSVDTGGKEKLFF. The CDR3 DNA sequence: TGCAGCGTTGATACGGGGGGCAAGGAAAAACTGTTTTTT.

The chain joins TRBV5-1 to TRBJ2-3; 7 positions agree with TRBD2. The J segment lost 2 bases and the V segment lost 3 bases, leaving 12 bases of the junction unmatched. The germline gives CDR1 SGHRS, CDR2 YFSETQ. The CDR3 is made up of 17 amino acids. Here the CDR3 DNA reads TGCGCCAGCAGCTCCCTCCCTTCAGCGGGAAACACAGATACGCAGTATTTT. Residues: CASSSLPSAGNTDTQYF.

The table lists this clonotype with a few counts. The chain uses TRBV6-2 or TRBV6-3 and TRBJ2-7; no clear D. V lost 5 bases to trimming and J lost 5 bases, with 10 bases between them. CDR1 MNHEY and CDR2 SVGEGT come from the germline V gene. This CDR3 comprises 12 residues. CDR3 DNA sequence: TGTGCCAGCAGTCTAACCTTGGACGAGCAGTACTTC. It codes for CASSLTLDEQYF.

This chain connects TRBV7-8 to TRBJ2-3; D not certain. CDR1 is SGHVS and CDR2 is FQNEAQ in the germline V gene. CDR3 length: 16 amino acids. V was clipped by 3 bases and J by 1 base, with 14 bases between them. CDR3 sequence reads: CASSLGVRKGTDTQYF. In nucleotides, the CDR3 is TGTGCCAGCAGCTTGGGTGTAAGAAAAGGCACAGATACGCAGTATTTT.

This clonotype was seen ten or more times. The genes are TRBV9 and TRBJ2-7; 7 positions agree with TRBD2. V dropped 3 bases and J dropped 2; count of bases not matched to a gene: 2. The CDR3 runs to 13 residues. Germline CDR1 is SGDLS and CDR2 is YYNGEE. CDR3 amino acids: CASSAGLAYEQYF. The CDR3 bases are TGTGCCAGCAGCGCAGGACTAGCCTACGAGCAGTACTTC.

This clonotype was found a few times. This chain connects TRBV12-3 or TRBV12-4 to TRBJ1-1; perhaps TRBD1 as D (5 bases). The CDR3 loop spans 14 amino acids. Trimming removed 3 bases from V and 5 bases from J, with 13 bases in between. The CDR3 sequence: CASSFLGVGTEAFF. CDR3 bases: TGTGCCAGCAGTTTCTTGGGGGTTGGAACTGAAGCTTTCTTT.

V is TRBV9 and J is TRBJ2-4, with TRBD1 as a possible D gene (6 bases). V was cut by 0 bases and J by 7 bases, with 11 bases left in between. The CDR3 is 14 amino acids. From germline, CDR1 is SGDLS and CDR2 YYNGEE. CDR3 sequence reads: CASSVGGTGNIQYF. The CDR3, as DNA: TGTGCCAGCAGCGTAGGGGGAACAGGGAACATTCAGTACTTC. Supplemented by reference TRBV9 and TRBJ2-4, the full variable domain reads DSGVTQTPKHLITATGQRVTLRCSPRSGDLSVYWYQQSLDQGLQFLIQYYNGEERAKGNILERFSAQQFPDLHSELNLSSLELGDSALYFCASSVGGTGNIQYFGAGTRLSVL.

The genes are TRBV12-3 or TRBV12-4 and TRBJ2-7; 7 bases are a match to TRBD1. Germline trimming cut 2 bases from V and 6 bases from J; bases unmatched to any gene: 7. The CDR3 consists of 14 residues. The CDR3 loop reads CASSLRDRFGEQYF. Here the CDR3 DNA reads TGTGCCAGCAGTTTAAGGGACAGATTCGGCGAGCAGTACTTC.

V usage is TRBV20-1 and J usage is TRBJ2-1; possibly TRBD2 for D (5 bases). Per germline, CDR1 DFQATT and CDR2 SNEGSKA (reference sequence). The CDR3 is 14 residues long. V lost 6 bases, J lost 6 bases, and 18 bases lay in between. CDR3 loop: CSAHSQGLRNEQFF. CDR3 DNA sequence: TGCAGTGCCCACTCCCAAGGACTTCGCAATGAGCAGTTCTTC.

For the CDR3, the DNA is TGTGCCAGCACCCCACCAGACTCGAACACTGAAGCTTTCTTT. Translating gives CASTPPDSNTEAFF. V gene TRBV7-9 combines with J gene TRBJ1-1; D unresolved. The CDR3 consists of 14 residues. Germline lookup yields CDR1 SEHNR and CDR2 FQNEAQ (reference sequence). V lost 7 bases, J lost 1 base, and 13 bases lay in between.

This clonotype was counted a few times. This rearrangement joins TRBV6-6 to TRBJ1-6; D not resolved. The length of the CDR3 is 14 residues. The germline V gene has CDR1 MNHNY and CDR2 SVGAGI (reference sequence). Trimming took off 5 bases at V and 7 bases at J, with 12 bases between the two ends. The chain's CDR3 is CASSRGPENSPLHF. In DNA form, the CDR3 reads TGTGCCAGCAGTCGCGGACCGGAGAATTCACCCCTCCACTTT.

This clonotype has a handful of counts. The chain joins TRBV3-1 to TRBJ2-5; D uncertain. Per the germline V gene, CDR1 is LGHDT and CDR2 is YNNKEL (reference sequence). V lost 2 bases, J lost 5 bases, and 9 bases lay in between. This CDR3 contains 13 residues. The CDR3 DNA follows: TGTGCCAGCAGCCAACTGGCAGGCGAGACCCAGTACTTC. Amino acid sequence: CASSQLAGETQYF.

This clonotype was found a few times. The chain links TRBV29-1 to TRBJ2-5; unclear D gene. Germline V gives CDR1 SQVTM, CDR2 ANQGSEA. This CDR3 has 11 residues. The CDR3 nucleotides read TGCAGTGCCGACTTGGGGGAGACCCAGTACTTC. As protein: CSADLGETQYF.

This clonotype was counted a few times. The V and J genes are TRBV12-3 or TRBV12-4 and TRBJ2-2, with no clear D. Trimming shortened V by 1 base and J by 6 bases, and 9 bases separated the two germline ends. The CDR3 contains 14 residues. CDR3 nucleotide sequence: TGTGCCAGCAGTTTAGACCTGCAGCCCGGGGAGCTGTTTTTT. Protein: CASSLDLQPGELFF.

This clonotype was observed a few times. Its ends do not fully match the called genes, so a read error is possible. The rearrangement links TRBV12-3 or TRBV12-4 to TRBJ2-3; unclear D gene. The CDR3 totals 12 residues. CDR3 coding DNA: TGTGCCCGCAGTTTAGAGCAGAATACGCAGTATTTT. Translating gives CARSLEQNTQYF.